The 2 T cell receptor beta chains reported below all come from one sample, sequenced in a study of OX40 agonist ivuxolimab in advanced cancers. The table came from immunoSEQ multiplex PCR; TCRdb's copy has only in-frame clones and leaves some out. The sample lists 87,000 or so clones, 80% to 90% occurring once. Sequences were derived from CD4+ or CD8+ T cells sorted from blood, sampled in a trial of the OX40 agonist ivuxolimab. These receptors all stem from an adult with an advanced solid tumor such as melanoma, head and neck, liver or kidney cancer.

J is TRBJ1-2 and V is TRBV12-5, with 8 bases identical to TRBD1. Unmatched junction bases numbered 2, after V lost 1 base and J lost 13 bases. CDR1 LGHNT and CDR2 FRNRAP come from the germline V gene. The CDR3 runs to 11 residues. CDR3 loop: CASGLDRGVTF. CDR3 bases: TGTGCTAGTGGTTTGGACAGGGGGGTCACCTTC.

The rearrangement links TRBV7-2 to TRBJ1-1, with a possible D match to TRBD1 (5 bases). Per the germline V gene, CDR1 is SGHTA and CDR2 is FQGNSA. CDR3 length equals 14 residues. Trimming left V 1 base short and J 0 bases short, with 6 bases between. The CDR3 protein is CASSLGQLNTEAFF. The CDR3 DNA reads as TGTGCCAGCAGCTTAGGACAGCTGAACACTGAAGCTTTCTTT.